This paragraph reports one T cell receptor beta chain. This sample stems from a study of blood T cell repertoires in COVID-19. As for the study in general: Researchers got acute and convalescent COVID-19 samples from the United States, Italy and Spain. T cells, B-cell-depleted T cells, or PBMCs provided the cDNA or gDNA that served as material.

The CDR3 is made up of 15 amino acids. J lost 1 base, V lost 5 bases, and 4 bases had no gene match. Germline values: CDR1 ENHRY, CDR2 SYGVKD. Original processing notes: Nucleated cell counts were estimated from reference gene primer amplification. Method: immunoSEQ multiplex PCR; TCRdb's copy keeps in-frame clones and lacks some. V, J and clone size were drawn from that table, and D and trimming were deduced from the DNA. The sample contains fewer than 65,000 clones, 90% of which appear only once. The chain carries TRBV10-3 and TRBJ1-1; 10 nucleotides agree with TRBD1. The clonotype comes from a human donor in a cohort sampled during active COVID-19. Material for sequencing was peripheral blood. CDR3 DNA sequence: TGTGCCATCAGTCCCCGGGACAGGGGGAACACTGAAGCTTTCTTT. Translation: CAISPRDRGNTEAFF.